This passage covers 18 T cell receptor beta chains from one sample sequenced in a study of T cells in Graves' hyperthyroidism and ophthalmopathy. There were TCR beta CDR3 regions amplified from RNA transcripts. The HTBI set primed first-round TCR CDR3 RT-PCR. A single record per CDR3 protein comes from TCRdb applying MiXCR to the multiplex PCR reads. The sample holds some 600,000 distinct CDR3 sequences; roughly 14% are singletons and the top ten take about 5.8%. Sequenced: blood. The receptors come from a woman aged 25-40 years with Graves' hyperthyroidism that later progressed to Graves' ophthalmopathy.

This chain joins TRBV11-3 and TRBJ1-1, with 8 bases fitting TRBD1. The CDR3 length is 18 residues. Unmatched junction bases numbered 12, after V lost 3 bases and J lost 0 bases. Per the germline V gene, CDR1 is SGHNT and CDR2 is YENEEA. The CDR3 nucleotides are TGTGCCAGCAGCTTCCCCGGGACAGGACTCCCTTTGAACACTGAAGCTTTCTTT. Translated, it gives CASSFPGTGLPLNTEAFF. Full variable domain (outside the CDR3, taken from reference TRBV11-3 and TRBJ1-1): EAGVVQSPRYKIIEKKQPVAFWCNPISGHNTLYWYLQNLGQGPELLIRYENEEAVDDSQLPKDRFSAERLKGVDSTLKIQPAELGDSAVYLCASSFPGTGLPLNTEAFFGQGTRLTVV.

This sequence joins TRBV12-3 or TRBV12-4 and TRBJ1-1, with 8 bases that match TRBD1. With 7 bases clipped from V and 0 bases from J, the junction kept 4 bases outside the gene matches. The length of the CDR3 is 14 residues. CDR3 loop: CASTWDRMNTEAFF. The CDR3 DNA is TGTGCCAGCACTTGGGACAGGATGAACACTGAAGCTTTCTTT.

In its sample, this clonotype was seen a few times. The chain links TRBV10-3 to TRBJ2-1, with 10 bases matching TRBD2. Germline CDR1 is ENHRY and CDR2 is SYGVKD. This CDR3 region has 16 residues. With 6 bases clipped from V and 6 bases from J, the junction kept 11 bases outside the gene matches. The CDR3 loop reads CAIRNQWASGSNEQFF. The CDR3 coding sequence is TGTGCCATCAGGAACCAATGGGCTAGCGGGAGCAATGAGCAGTTCTTC.

This clonotype was observed a few times. The gene calls are TRBV5-1 and TRBJ2-2; 9 bases line up with TRBD1. This CDR3 has 15 amino acids. Germline CDR1 SGHRS, CDR2 YFSETQ. With V trimmed by 4 bases and J by 4 bases, 5 bases remained unmatched. CDR3 residues: CASSAGQGSTGELFF. The CDR3 DNA is TGCGCCAGCAGCGCCGGACAGGGGAGCACCGGGGAGCTGTTTTTT. The whole variable domain, remainder taken from reference TRBV5-1 and TRBJ2-2, is KAGVTQTPRYLIKTRGQQVTLSCSPISGHRSVSWYQQTPGQGLQFLFEYFSETQRNKGNFPGRFSGRQFSNSRSEMNVSTLELGDSALYLCASSAGQGSTGELFFGEGSRLTVL.

As regards this clonotype: One junction end does not reproduce the germline sequence, and a read error may be involved. The V gene is TRBV4-1, the J gene TRBJ2-2; 13 nucleotides align to TRBD2. There are 19 residues in the CDR3. Germline lookup yields CDR1 MGHRA and CDR2 YSYEKL. CDR3 nucleotide sequence: TGTGCCAGCAGCCAAGTTGGGTCGGGACTAGCGGGAAGGACCGGGGAGCTGTTTTTT. Translation: CASSQVGSGLAGRTGELFF.

This clonotype was seen at least ten times. The rearrangement joins TRBV19 to TRBJ2-1; 10 nucleotides align to TRBD2. The junction had 6 bases not matched to a gene; V was cut back by 6 bases and J by 7 bases. The length of the CDR3 is 14 residues. CDR1 is LNHDA, CDR2 SQIVND, per germline (reference sequence). CDR3 in amino acids: CASRKMTSGNEQFF. In DNA, the CDR3 is TGTGCCAGTAGGAAAATGACTAGCGGGAATGAGCAGTTCTTC.

This clonotype occurred a few times. This chain joins TRBV7-8 and TRBJ2-7; D is perhaps TRBD1 (5 bases). Germline-derived CDR1 and CDR2 are SGHVS and FQNEAQ. There are 13 residues in the CDR3. Trimming stripped 6 bases from V and 2 bases from J, with 11 bases between. As DNA, the CDR3 is TGTGCCAGCAGGGGGCAGGACGCCTACGAGCAGTACTTC. Amino acid sequence: CASRGQDAYEQYF.

This clonotype was seen many times. This rearrangement joins TRBV28 to TRBJ2-2, with a possible D match to TRBD2 (6 bases). CDR1 MDHEN and CDR2 SYDVKM come from the germline V gene. V gave up 5 bases and J gave up 6 bases, with 10 bases separating them. CDR3 length: 13 residues. The CDR3 sequence: CASSRRAPGELFF. DNA of the CDR3: TGTGCCAGCAGTCGGAGGGCCCCCGGGGAGCTGTTTTTT.

In this sample, this clonotype turned up many times. J is TRBJ2-1 and V is TRBV27; D not resolved. The CDR3 is made up of 17 amino acids. The V end lost 4 bases, the J end lost 0 bases, and 16 bases lay between the germline ends. Germline values: CDR1 MNHEY, CDR2 SMNVEV (reference sequence). The CDR3 is CASSSPGGFSSYNEQFF. CDR3 nucleotides: TGTGCCAGCAGTTCCCCCGGCGGTTTCAGCTCCTACAATGAGCAGTTCTTC.

The chain links TRBV30 to TRBJ2-7; the D gene is possibly TRBD1 (6 bases). Germline CDR1 GTSNPN, CDR2 SVGIG (reference sequence). There are 13 residues in the CDR3. Trimming left V 4 bases short and J 0 bases short, with 10 bases between. CDR3 bases: TGTGCCTGGATGGGGGCGATCTCCTACGAGCAGTACTTC. Protein product: CAWMGAISYEQYF.

The chain links TRBV19 to TRBJ2-1; TRBD2 might be the D (6 bases). Germline assignment: CDR1 LNHDA and CDR2 SQIVND (reference sequence). V was trimmed by 5 bases and J by 8 bases, leaving 16 bases between them. The CDR3 length is 14 residues. The CDR3, as DNA: TGTGCCAGTAGTTTCCAACTAGCATTGTATGAGCAGTTCTTC. This gives the protein CASSFQLALYEQFF.

The gene calls are TRBV2 and TRBJ1-1; no reliable D call. Germline CDR1 reads SNHLY; CDR2 reads FYNNEI. V was pared by 1 base and J by 0 bases, with 6 bases between. This CDR3 is built from 14 residues. The CDR3 nucleotides are TGTGCCAGCAGTGAAGGGGCCCTGAACACTGAAGCTTTCTTT. Amino acid sequence: CASSEGALNTEAFF.

This clonotype occurred many times. The rearrangement joins TRBV9 to TRBJ2-3; 7 bases line up with TRBD1. Unmatched junction bases numbered 5, after V lost 0 bases and J lost 1 base. Germline V CDR1 and CDR2: SGDLS, YYNGEE. CDR3 length: 16 residues. CDR3 amino acids: CASSVDGQGGTDTQYF. The CDR3 DNA reads TGTGCCAGCAGCGTAGACGGGCAGGGGGGCACAGATACGCAGTATTTT.

This chain connects TRBV9 to TRBJ1-1, with TRBD1 matching 7 bases. Germline V lookup: CDR1 SGDLS, CDR2 YYNGEE. This CDR3 is 15 amino acids long. Losses at the gene ends were 5 bases for V and 1 base for J; bases not matched to a gene: 8. DNA of the CDR3: TGTGCCAGCAGACCGACAGGGCGGCCGAACACTGAAGCTTTCTTT. Translated, it gives CASRPTGRPNTEAFF.

This clonotype was detected ten times or more. The rearrangement uses TRBV6-1 and TRBJ1-1; tentatively, D is TRBD1 (5 bases). CDR3 length: 14 residues. The V gene's germline CDR1 is MNHNS and CDR2 SASEGT. Between the trimmed V and J ends, which lost 2 bases and 9 bases, there was a span of 16 bases. CDR3 nucleotide sequence: TGTGCCAGCAGTGAATCTACCGGGACGACGAAAGCTTTCTTT. Translating it yields CASSESTGTTKAFF.

This clonotype was observed at least ten times. CDR3 nucleotides: TGTGCCAGCAGCCCCCAGACAGGGACAACCGACAATGAGCAGTTCTTC. This sequence encodes CASSPQTGTTDNEQFF. The chain recombines TRBV7-8 with TRBJ2-1, with 7 bases lining up with TRBD1. CDR3 length: 16 amino acids. Germline CDR1 and CDR2: SGHVS and FQNEAQ. The J segment lost 5 bases and the V segment lost 5 bases, leaving 12 bases of the junction unmatched. The full variable domain, in which reference TRBV7-8 and TRBJ2-1 provide the parts outside the CDR3, is GAGVSQSPRYKVAKRGQDVALRCDPISGHVSLFWYQQALGQGPEFLTYFQNEAQLDKSGLPSDRFFAERPEGSVSTLKIQRTQQEDSAVYLCASSPQTGTTDNEQFFGPGTRLTVL.

This clonotype came up many times. At one of its ends the junction is not consistent with the germline gene, which may arise from a read error. The rearrangement links TRBV12-3 or TRBV12-4 to TRBJ2-4, with D perhaps TRBD2 (5 bases). The CDR3 sequence is 15 residues long. The CDR3 sequence is CASSTAVLAKNIRYF. The CDR3 DNA reads TGTGCCAGCAGCACGGCAGTCCTAGCCAAAAACATTCGGTACTTC.

This clonotype was detected ten times or more. This chain connects TRBV7-9 to TRBJ2-2, with no clear D. The CDR3 sequence is 13 residues long. Trimming removed 5 bases at V and 7 bases at J, with 11 bases between. CDR1 SEHNR and CDR2 FQNEAQ come from the germline V gene (reference sequence). The CDR3 protein is CASSDHWGGELFF. The CDR3 region has the DNA TGTGCCAGCAGCGATCATTGGGGCGGGGAGCTGTTTTTT.